This record covers a single TCR beta chain. The CDR3 extends over 17 amino acids. Germline CDR1 MNHNY, CDR2 SVGAGI (reference sequence). The V and J ends lost 5 bases and 3 bases respectively, with 20 bases between them. As originally analysed: Reference gene primer amplification gave nucleated cell count estimates. Sequencing was performed with immunoSEQ multiplex PCR; in TCRdb, only in-frame clones are kept and a portion is missing. D and trimming come from the DNA, and the V and J calls and clone size come from that table. Of roughly 70,000 clones in the sample, 70% to 90% were seen once. This record comes from a study of blood T cell repertoires in COVID-19. Looking at the study overall: Italy, Spain and the United States were the sources of the convalescent and acute COVID-19 samples. Nucleic acid was either cDNA or gDNA, and it came from T cells, B-cell-depleted T cells, or PBMCs.

The source of this sequence is a man older than 75 with COVID-19, enrolled during active disease. This sequence joins TRBV6-6 and TRBJ1-3; D remains unclear. Sequenced material: peripheral blood. DNA of the CDR3: TGTGCCAGCAGTCTTGCGACGACATCCCTCTATGGAAACACCATATATTTT. It translates to CASSLATTSLYGNTIYF.